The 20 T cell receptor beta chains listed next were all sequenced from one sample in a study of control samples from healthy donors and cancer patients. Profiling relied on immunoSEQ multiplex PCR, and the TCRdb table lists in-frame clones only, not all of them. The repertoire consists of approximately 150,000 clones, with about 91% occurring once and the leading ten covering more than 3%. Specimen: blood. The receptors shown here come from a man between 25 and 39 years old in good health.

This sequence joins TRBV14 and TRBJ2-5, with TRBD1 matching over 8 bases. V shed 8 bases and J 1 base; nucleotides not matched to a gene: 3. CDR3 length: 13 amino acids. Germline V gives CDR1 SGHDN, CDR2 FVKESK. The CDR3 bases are TGTGCCAGCCAGGACAGGGTCCAAGAGACCCAGTACTTC. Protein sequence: CASQDRVQETQYF.

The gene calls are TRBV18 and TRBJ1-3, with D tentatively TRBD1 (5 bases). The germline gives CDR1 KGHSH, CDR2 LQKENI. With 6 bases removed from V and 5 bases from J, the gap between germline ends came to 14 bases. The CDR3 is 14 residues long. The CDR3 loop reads CASSAGTDRNTIYF. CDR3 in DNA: TGTGCCAGCTCGGCCGGGACGGACAGAAACACCATATATTTT.

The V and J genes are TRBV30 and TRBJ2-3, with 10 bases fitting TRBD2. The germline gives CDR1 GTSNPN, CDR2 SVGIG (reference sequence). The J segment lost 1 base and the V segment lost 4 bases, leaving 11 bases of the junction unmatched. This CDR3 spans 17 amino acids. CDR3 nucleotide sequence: TGTGCCTGGAAAAGGGGGGAACTAGCGGGGCGCACAGATACGCAGTATTTT. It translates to CAWKRGELAGRTDTQYF.

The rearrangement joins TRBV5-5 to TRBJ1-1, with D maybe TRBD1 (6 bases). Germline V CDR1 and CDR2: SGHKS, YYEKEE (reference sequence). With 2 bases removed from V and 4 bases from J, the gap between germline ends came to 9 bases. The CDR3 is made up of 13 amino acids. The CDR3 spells CASSFGGTTEAFF. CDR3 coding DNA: TGTGCCAGCAGCTTCGGGGGCACCACTGAAGCTTTCTTT.

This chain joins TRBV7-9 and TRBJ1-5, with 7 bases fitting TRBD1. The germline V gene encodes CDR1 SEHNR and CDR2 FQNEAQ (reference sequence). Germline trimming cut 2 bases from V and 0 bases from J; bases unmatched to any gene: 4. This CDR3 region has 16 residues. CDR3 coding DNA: TGTGCCAGCAGCTTACCAACAGGGGATAGCAATCAGCCCCAGCATTTT. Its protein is CASSLPTGDSNQPQHF.

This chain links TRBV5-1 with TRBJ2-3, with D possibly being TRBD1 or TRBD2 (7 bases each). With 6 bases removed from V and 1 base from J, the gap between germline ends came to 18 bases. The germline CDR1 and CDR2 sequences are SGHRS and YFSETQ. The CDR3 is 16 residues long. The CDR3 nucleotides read TGCGCCAGCACCGCGCTGGGGGGGACAGGCACAGATACGCAGTATTTT. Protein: CASTALGGTGTDTQYF.

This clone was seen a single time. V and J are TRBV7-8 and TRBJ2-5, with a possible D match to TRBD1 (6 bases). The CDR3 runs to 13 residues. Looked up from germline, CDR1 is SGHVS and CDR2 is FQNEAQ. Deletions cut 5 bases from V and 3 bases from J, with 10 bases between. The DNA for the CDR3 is TGTGCCAGCAGCCGGGACACCGAAGAGACCCAGTACTTC. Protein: CASSRDTEETQYF. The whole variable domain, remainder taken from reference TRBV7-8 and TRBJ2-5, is GAGVSQSPRYKVAKRGQDVALRCDPISGHVSLFWYQQALGQGPEFLTYFQNEAQLDKSGLPSDRFFAERPEGSVSTLKIQRTQQEDSAVYLCASSRDTEETQYFGPGTRLLVL.

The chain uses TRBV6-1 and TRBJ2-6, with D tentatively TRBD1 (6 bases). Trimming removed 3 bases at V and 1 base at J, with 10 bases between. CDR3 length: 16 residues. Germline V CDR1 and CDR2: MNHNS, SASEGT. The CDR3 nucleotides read TGTGCCAGCAGTGATGAAACAGGGTCTGGGGCCAACGTCCTGACTTTC. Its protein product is CASSDETGSGANVLTF.

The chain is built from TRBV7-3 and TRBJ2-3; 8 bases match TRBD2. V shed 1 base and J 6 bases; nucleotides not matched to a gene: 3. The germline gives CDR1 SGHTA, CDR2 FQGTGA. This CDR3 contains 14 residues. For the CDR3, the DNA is TGTGCCAGCAGCTTAATCCCTAGCGGGGATACGCAGTATTTT. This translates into CASSLIPSGDTQYF.

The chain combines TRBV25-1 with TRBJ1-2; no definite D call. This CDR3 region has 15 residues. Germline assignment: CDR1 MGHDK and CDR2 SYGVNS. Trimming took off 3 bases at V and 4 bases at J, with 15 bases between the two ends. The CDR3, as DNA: TGTGCCAGCAGTGATAGTGGCCGATCCCTCTATGGCTACACCTTC. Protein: CASSDSGRSLYGYTF.

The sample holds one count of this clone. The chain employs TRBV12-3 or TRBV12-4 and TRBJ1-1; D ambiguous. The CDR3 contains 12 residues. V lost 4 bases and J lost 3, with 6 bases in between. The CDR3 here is CASSSRDTEAFF. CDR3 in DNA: TGTGCCAGCAGTTCTAGGGACACTGAAGCTTTCTTT.

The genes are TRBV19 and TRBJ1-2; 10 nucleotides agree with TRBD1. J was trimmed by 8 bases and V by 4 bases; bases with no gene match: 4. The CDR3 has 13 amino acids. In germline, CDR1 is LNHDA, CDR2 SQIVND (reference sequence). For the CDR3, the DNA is TGTGCCAGTAGTACGGGACAGGGGATAGGCTACACCTTC. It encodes CASSTGQGIGYTF.

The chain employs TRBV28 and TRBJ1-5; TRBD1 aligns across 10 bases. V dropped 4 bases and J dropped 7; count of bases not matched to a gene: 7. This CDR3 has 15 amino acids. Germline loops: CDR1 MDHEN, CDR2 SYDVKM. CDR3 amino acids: CASSWRDRGLQPQHF. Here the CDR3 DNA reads TGTGCCAGCAGTTGGCGGGACAGGGGTTTGCAGCCCCAGCATTTT.

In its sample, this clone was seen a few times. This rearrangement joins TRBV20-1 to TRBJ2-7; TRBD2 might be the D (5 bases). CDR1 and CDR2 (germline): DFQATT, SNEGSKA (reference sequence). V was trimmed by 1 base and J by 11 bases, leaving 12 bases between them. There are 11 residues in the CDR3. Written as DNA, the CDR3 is TGCAGTGCTAGAGGTGACATCGGGGAGTACTTC. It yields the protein CSARGDIGEYF.

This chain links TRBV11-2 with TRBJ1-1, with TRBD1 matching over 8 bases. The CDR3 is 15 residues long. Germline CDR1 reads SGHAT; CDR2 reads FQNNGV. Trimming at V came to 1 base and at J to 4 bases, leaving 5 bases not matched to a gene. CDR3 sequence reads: CASSLGDRRSTEAFF. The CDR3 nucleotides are TGTGCCAGCAGCTTAGGGGACAGGAGGAGCACTGAAGCTTTCTTT.

In DNA, the CDR3 is TGTGCCACCAGCATAGGACAGTTCGAGCAGTACTTC. The encoded protein is CATSIGQFEQYF. The gene calls are TRBV15 and TRBJ2-7; maybe TRBD1 (6 bases). Germline assignment: CDR1 LNHNV and CDR2 YYDKDF (reference sequence). V gave up 4 bases and J gave up 6 bases, with 10 bases separating them. CDR3 length: 12 amino acids.

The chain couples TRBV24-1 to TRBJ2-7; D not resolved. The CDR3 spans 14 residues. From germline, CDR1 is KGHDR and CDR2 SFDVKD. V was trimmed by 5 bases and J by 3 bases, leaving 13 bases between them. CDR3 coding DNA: TGTGCCACCAGTGCTTCGTCAGGTGACTACGAGCAGTACTTC. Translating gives CATSASSGDYEQYF.

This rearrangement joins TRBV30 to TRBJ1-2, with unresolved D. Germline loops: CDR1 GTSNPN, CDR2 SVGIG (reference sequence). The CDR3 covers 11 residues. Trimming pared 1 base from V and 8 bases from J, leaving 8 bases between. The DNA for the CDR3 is TGTGCCTGGAGTGGTTTCACCGGCTACACCTTC. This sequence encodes CAWSGFTGYTF.

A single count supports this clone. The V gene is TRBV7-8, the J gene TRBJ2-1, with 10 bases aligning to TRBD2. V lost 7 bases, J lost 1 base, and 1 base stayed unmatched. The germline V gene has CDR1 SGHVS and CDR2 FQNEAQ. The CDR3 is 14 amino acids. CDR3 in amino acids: CASNSGGSYNEQFF. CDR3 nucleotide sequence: TGTGCCAGCAATAGCGGGGGGTCCTACAATGAGCAGTTCTTC.

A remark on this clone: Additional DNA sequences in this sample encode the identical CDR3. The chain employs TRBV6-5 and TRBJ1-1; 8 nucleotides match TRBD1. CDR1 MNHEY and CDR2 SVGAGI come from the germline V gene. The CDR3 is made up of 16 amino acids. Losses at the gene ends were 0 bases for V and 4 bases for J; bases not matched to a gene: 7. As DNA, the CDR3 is TGTGCCAGCAGTTACTCGACTCCAGGGGGCGGCACTGAAGCTTTCTTT. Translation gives CASSYSTPGGGTEAFF.